This T cell receptor beta chain was found in a study of blood T cell repertoires in COVID-19. This CDR3 comprises 14 residues. CDR1 SGHAT and CDR2 FQNNGV come from the germline V gene. The V end lost 4 bases, the J end lost 5 bases, and 12 bases lay between the germline ends. Profiling relied on immunoSEQ multiplex PCR, and the TCRdb table lists in-frame clones only, not all of them. Among approximately 68,000 clones listed, 79% were seen once. This sequence originates from a woman in her forties or fifties with acute or convalescent COVID-19. V and J are TRBV11-2 and TRBJ1-5, with D possibly TRBD1 on 6 matching bases. The sample was peripheral blood. The CDR3 DNA reads as TGTGCCAGCAGCTCGGAAGGGGGGGATCAGCCCCAGCATTTT. Protein: CASSSEGGDQPQHF.